A single sample gave rise to the 12 T cell receptor beta chains below, sequenced in a study of blood T cell repertoires in COVID-19. Assay: immunoSEQ multiplex PCR; the TCRdb copy retains only in-frame clones and omits some. This sample has over 85,000 clones, with roughly 85% found just once. The sample taken for sequencing was peripheral blood. Receptors were obtained from a man older than 75 with acute or convalescent COVID-19.

The V gene is TRBV5-1, the J gene TRBJ2-1; 11 nucleotides agree with TRBD2. Germline CDR1 SGHRS, CDR2 YFSETQ. V was clipped by 4 bases and J by 0 bases; unmatched bases: 9. This CDR3 has 18 residues. The CDR3 region has the DNA TGCGCCAGCAGCCTAATAGCGGGAGGGCCGAGCTCCTACAATGAGCAGTTCTTC. It yields the protein CASSLIAGGPSSYNEQFF.

This chain links TRBV5-4 with TRBJ1-6; 9 bases fit TRBD1. V gave up 4 bases and J gave up 5 bases; unmatched junction bases: 7. The CDR3 loop spans 16 amino acids. CDR1 SGHNT and CDR2 YYREEE come from the germline V gene (reference sequence). The DNA for the CDR3 is TGTGCCAGCAGCGGGAGGGACAGGGAAGATAATTCACCCCTCCACTTT. Protein product: CASSGRDREDNSPLHF.

The chain couples TRBV19 to TRBJ1-2; the D gene is possibly TRBD1 (5 bases). The CDR3 extends over 15 amino acids. Germline V CDR1 and CDR2: LNHDA, SQIVND (reference sequence). V shed 7 bases and J shed 5 bases, with 20 bases lying between them. The DNA of the CDR3 is TGTGCCAGTACCATAGAGGACCCACCAGGGTATGGCTACACCTTC. Translated, it gives CASTIEDPPGYGYTF.

The CDR3 protein is CASSSNRAGGQYNEQFF. CDR3 DNA: TGTGCCAGCAGCTCCAATAGAGCGGGAGGCCAATACAATGAGCAGTTCTTC. The gene calls are TRBV7-3 and TRBJ2-1; TRBD2 matches 9 bases. From germline, CDR1 is SGHTA and CDR2 FQGTGA. The CDR3 is 17 residues long. The junction had 11 bases not matched to a gene; V was cut back by 4 bases and J by 4 bases.

The chain joins TRBV5-6 to TRBJ2-7; the match to TRBD2 covers 10 bases. The CDR3 is 14 residues long. CDR1 and CDR2 (germline): SGHDT, YYEEEE. Trimming removed 3 bases from V and 2 bases from J; junction bases left unmatched: 2. For the CDR3, the DNA is TGTGCCAGCAGCTGGACTAGCGGAACCTACGAGCAGTACTTC. Its translation: CASSWTSGTYEQYF.

In this sample, this clone turned up a few times. The chain uses TRBV30 and TRBJ2-1, with 12 bases lining up with TRBD1. Germline trimming cut 0 bases from V and 12 bases from J; bases unmatched to any gene: 9. From germline, CDR1 is GTSNPN and CDR2 SVGIG (reference sequence). This CDR3 contains 15 residues. CDR3 residues: CAWSVRDRGRRRQFF. CDR3 DNA sequence: TGTGCCTGGAGTGTCCGGGACAGGGGGCGAAGAAGGCAGTTCTTC.

This chain joins TRBV19 and TRBJ1-3; 7 bases line up with TRBD1. With V trimmed by 7 bases and J by 0 bases, 6 bases remained unmatched. Germline V gene sequence: CDR1 LNHDA, CDR2 SQIVND (reference sequence). The CDR3 has 15 amino acids. The CDR3 reads CASTDRRYSGNTIYF. CDR3 DNA: TGTGCCAGTACGGACAGGCGCTACTCTGGAAACACCATATATTTT.

The genes are TRBV5-5 and TRBJ2-7; 8 positions match TRBD1. The V gene end was trimmed by 2 bases and the J gene end by 6 bases; junction bases not matched to a gene: 7. Germline V lookup: CDR1 SGHKS, CDR2 YYEKEE (reference sequence). CDR3 length: 14 amino acids. This CDR3 is CASSLLDRAGEQYF. CDR3 nucleotides: TGTGCCAGCAGCTTACTGGACAGGGCTGGCGAGCAGTACTTC.

The chain uses TRBV4-1 and TRBJ2-7; D perhaps matches TRBD2 (5 bases). The CDR3 consists of 13 residues. With 4 bases removed from V and 3 bases from J, the gap between germline ends came to 10 bases. CDR1 and CDR2 from the germline V gene are MGHRA and YSYEKL. CDR3 nucleotide sequence: TGCGCCAGCAGCCGGATTGAGGGCTACGAGCAGTACTTC. Protein sequence: CASSRIEGYEQYF.

CDR3 residues: CASSPPGREKRDEQFF. As DNA, the CDR3 is TGTGCCAGCAGCCCCCCCGGGAGGGAGAAACGAGATGAGCAGTTCTTC. The chain carries TRBV7-3 and TRBJ2-1; 8 bases fit TRBD2. Germline V gene sequence: CDR1 SGHTA, CDR2 FQGTGA. CDR3 length: 16 amino acids. The junction had 14 bases not matched to a gene; V was cut back by 5 bases and J by 8 bases.

CDR3 in DNA: TGTGCCAGTATGGACAGGGGTCTTAACTATGGCTACACCTTC. Translation gives CASMDRGLNYGYTF. The chain couples TRBV10-3 to TRBJ1-2; 9 bases map to TRBD1. CDR1 and CDR2 (germline): ENHRY, SYGVKD. The CDR3 is 14 amino acids. J gave up 1 base and V 10 bases, and 7 bases lay outside the gene matches.

This clone was observed once. The V and J genes are TRBV2 and TRBJ2-3, with 9 bases identical to TRBD1. The junction had 10 bases not matched to a gene; V was cut back by 6 bases and J by 3 bases. The length of the CDR3 is 16 residues. CDR1 and CDR2 from the germline V gene are SNHLY and FYNNEI. The CDR3 sequence: CASRRPGQGGTDTQYF. The CDR3 DNA follows: TGTGCCAGCAGGAGACCGGGACAGGGAGGGACAGATACGCAGTATTTT.